This T cell receptor beta chain emerged from a study of blood T cells in healthy people across ages. The use of a sample-barcoded 5' primer and a J-beta primer mix characterized a second PCR of roughly 7 to 12 cycles. TCRdb reanalysed the 5' RACE reads using MiXCR and keeps one entry per CDR3 protein. The sample consists of 920,000 or so distinct CDR3 sequences, 35% to 55% of them appearing once. Points on this clonotype: One junction end disagrees with the germline gene, perhaps due to a read error.

The length of the CDR3 is 14 residues. From germline, CDR1 is LGHDT and CDR2 YNNKEL (reference sequence). This TCR was recovered from an older woman in good health. Sequencing was carried out using blood. J is TRBJ2-5 and V is TRBV3-1, with 8 positions matching TRBD2. The CDR3 sequence is CARSQASGYNEQYF. The CDR3 DNA is TGTGCCCGCAGCCAGGCTAGCGGGTACAATGAGCAGTACTTC.